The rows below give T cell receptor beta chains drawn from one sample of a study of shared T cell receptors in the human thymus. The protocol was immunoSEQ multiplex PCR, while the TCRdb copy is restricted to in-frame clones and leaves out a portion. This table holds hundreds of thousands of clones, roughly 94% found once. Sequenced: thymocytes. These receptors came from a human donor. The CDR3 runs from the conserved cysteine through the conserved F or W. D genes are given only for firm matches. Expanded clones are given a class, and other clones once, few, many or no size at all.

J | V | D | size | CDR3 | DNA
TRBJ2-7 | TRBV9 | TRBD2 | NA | CASSPSGRVHEQYF | TGTGCCAGCAGCCCCAGCGGGAGAGTACACGAGCAGTACTTC
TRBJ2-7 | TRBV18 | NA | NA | CASSPRTEHSYEQYF | TGTGCCAGCTCACCAAGGACGGAGCACTCCTACGAGCAGTACTTC
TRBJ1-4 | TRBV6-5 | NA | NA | CASRGGANEKLFF | TGTGCCAGCAGAGGGGGGGCGAATGAAAAACTGTTTTTT
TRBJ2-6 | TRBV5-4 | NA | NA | CASSLGGTLHSGANVLTF | TGTGCCAGCAGCCTTGGTGGCACCCTCCACTCTGGGGCCAACGTCCTGACTTTC
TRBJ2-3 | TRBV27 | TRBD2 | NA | CASSPRTSGRASTDTQYF | TGTGCCAGCAGTCCCCGGACTAGCGGGAGGGCTAGCACAGATACGCAGTATTTT
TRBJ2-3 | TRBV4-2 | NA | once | CASSQSIRQGPSTDTQYF | TGTGCCAGCAGCCAATCTATCAGGCAGGGTCCTAGCACAGATACGCAGTATTTT
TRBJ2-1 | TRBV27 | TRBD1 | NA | CASSSSRDRVSYNEQFF | TGTGCCAGCAGTTCGTCCCGGGACAGGGTGTCGTACAATGAGCAGTTCTTC
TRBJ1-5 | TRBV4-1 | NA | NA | CASSQGRRGDQPQHF | TGCGCCAGCAGCCAAGGAAGACGGGGGGATCAGCCCCAGCATTTT
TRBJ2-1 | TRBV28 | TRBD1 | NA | CASRTSRGTGREGGHNEQFF | TGTGCCAGCAGGACCTCACGGGGGACAGGGAGGGAGGGAGGACACAATGAGCAGTTCTTC
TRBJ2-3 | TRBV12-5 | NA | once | CASGLSLDTQYF | TGTGCTAGTGGTTTGTCCCTAGATACGCAGTATTTT
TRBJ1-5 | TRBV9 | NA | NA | CASSAEGNQPQHF | TGTGCCAGCAGCGCAGAGGGGAATCAGCCCCAGCATTTT
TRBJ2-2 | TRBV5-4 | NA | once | CASSWWGTGELFF | TGTGCCAGCAGCTGGTGGGGTACCGGGGAGCTGTTTTTT
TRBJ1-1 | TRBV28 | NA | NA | CASSLWTKTAEAFF | TGTGCCAGCAGTTTATGGACTAAGACAGCTGAAGCTTTCTTT
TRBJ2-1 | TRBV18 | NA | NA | CASSPPEWDTNNEQFF | TGTGCCAGCTCACCACCGGAGTGGGACACCAACAATGAGCAGTTCTTC
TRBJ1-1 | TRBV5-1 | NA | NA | CASSPGRNITEAFF | TGCGCCAGCAGCCCGGGCAGGAATATAACTGAAGCTTTCTTT
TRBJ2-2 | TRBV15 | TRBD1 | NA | CATYPLRQGARPTGELFF | TGTGCCACCTATCCCCTCAGACAGGGGGCCCGACCCACCGGGGAGCTGTTTTTT
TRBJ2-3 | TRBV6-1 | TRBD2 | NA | CASSSPGGLTDTQYF | TGTGCCAGCAGTTCCCCCGGGGGGTTGACAGATACGCAGTATTTT
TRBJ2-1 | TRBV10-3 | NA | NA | CAISEEGSYNEQFF | TGTGCCATCAGTGAGGAGGGCTCCTACAATGAGCAGTTCTTC
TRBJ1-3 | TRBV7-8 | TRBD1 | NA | CASSLTGTAQEVSGNTIYF | TGTGCCAGCAGCCTAACCGGGACAGCGCAAGAAGTCTCTGGAAACACCATATATTTT
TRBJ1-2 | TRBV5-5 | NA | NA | CASSLAGPRRGDYGYTF | TGTGCCAGCAGCTTGGCCGGACCCAGGAGGGGGGACTATGGCTACACCTTC
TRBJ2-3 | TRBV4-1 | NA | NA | CASSQVRVGQLIATDTQYF | TGCGCCAGCAGCCAAGTGAGGGTCGGACAACTAATAGCGACAGATACGCAGTATTTT
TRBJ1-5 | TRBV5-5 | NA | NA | CASSRGNQPQHF | TGTGCCAGCAGCCGGGGCAATCAGCCCCAGCATTTT
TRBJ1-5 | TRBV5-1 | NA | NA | CASSLGSNQPQHF | TGCGCCAGCAGCTTGGGGAGCAATCAGCCCCAGCATTTT
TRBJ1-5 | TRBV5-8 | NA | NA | CASSLERDPQPQHF | TGTGCCAGCAGCTTGGAGAGGGACCCTCAGCCCCAGCATTTT
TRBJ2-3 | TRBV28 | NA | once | CASRAGTPGVTDTQYF | TGTGCCAGCAGGGCCGGGACACCAGGCGTCACAGATACGCAGTATTTT
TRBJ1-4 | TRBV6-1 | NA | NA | CASSEFGHATNEKLFF | TGTGCCAGCAGTGAATTTGGTCATGCAACTAATGAAAAACTGTTTTTT
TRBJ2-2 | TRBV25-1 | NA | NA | CASSDGGAGRKTGELFF | TGTGCCAGCAGTGATGGGGGGGCAGGGCGTAAGACCGGGGAGCTGTTTTTT
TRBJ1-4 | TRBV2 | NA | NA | CASSANQGTNEKLFF | TGTGCCAGCAGTGCAAACCAGGGGACCAATGAAAAACTGTTTTTT
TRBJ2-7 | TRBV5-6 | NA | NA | CASSLGYEQYF | TGTGCCAGCAGCTTGGGTTACGAGCAGTACTTC
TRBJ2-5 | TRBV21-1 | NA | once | CASSHVRLAGGRETQYF | TGTGCCAGCAGCCACGTCCGACTAGCGGGAGGGCGGGAGACCCAGTACTTC
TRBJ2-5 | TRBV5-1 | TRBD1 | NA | CASSPDRNIGETQYF | TGCGCCAGCAGCCCGGACAGGAATATTGGGGAGACCCAGTACTTC
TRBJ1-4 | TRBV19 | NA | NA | CASSGGRPNEKLFF | TGTGCCAGTAGTGGGGGACGGCCCAATGAAAAACTGTTTTTT
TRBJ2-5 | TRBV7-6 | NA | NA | CASSSYGRIQYQETQYF | TGTGCCAGCAGTTCCTACGGACGGATTCAGTACCAAGAGACCCAGTACTTC
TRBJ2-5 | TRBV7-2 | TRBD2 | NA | CASSLSGGRLETQYF | TGTGCCAGCAGCTTATCCGGCGGGAGACTTGAGACCCAGTACTTC
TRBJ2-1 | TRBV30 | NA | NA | CAWSGGPPYNEQFF | TGTGCCTGGAGTGGAGGCCCTCCTTACAATGAGCAGTTCTTC
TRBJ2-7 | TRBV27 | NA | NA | CASSPRRQGPIIGFYEQYF | TGTGCCAGCAGTCCCCGCCGGCAGGGGCCCATTATAGGGTTTTACGAGCAGTACTTC
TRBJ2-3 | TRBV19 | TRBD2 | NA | CASSTGLAASTDTQYF | TGTGCCAGTAGTACAGGACTAGCGGCTAGCACAGATACGCAGTATTTT
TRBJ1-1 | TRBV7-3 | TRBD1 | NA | CASSLRGGTGGIAFF | TGTGCCAGCAGCTTAAGGGGAGGGACAGGGGGCATAGCTTTCTTT
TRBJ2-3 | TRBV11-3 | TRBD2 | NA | CASSLGGRALDTDTQYF | TGTGCCAGCAGCTTAGGCGGGAGGGCCCTCGACACAGATACGCAGTATTTT
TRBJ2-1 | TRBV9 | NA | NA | CASSVGSFSYNEQFF | TGTGCCAGCAGCGTAGGCAGCTTCTCCTACAATGAGCAGTTCTTC
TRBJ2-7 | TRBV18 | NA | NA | CASSPKNPYEQYF | TGTGCCAGCTCGCCTAAAAACCCTTACGAGCAGTACTTC
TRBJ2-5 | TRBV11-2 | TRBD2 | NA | CASSLGGRAGKETQYF | TGTGCCAGCAGCTTGGGCGGGAGGGCCGGAAAAGAGACCCAGTACTTC
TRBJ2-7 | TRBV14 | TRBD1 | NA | CASSSPAGGTYEQYF | TGTGCCAGCAGCTCCCCGGCAGGGGGCACCTACGAGCAGTACTTC
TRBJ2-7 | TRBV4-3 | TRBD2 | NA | CASSQDKAGLTYEQYF | TGCGCCAGCAGCCAAGATAAAGCGGGACTCACCTACGAGCAGTACTTC
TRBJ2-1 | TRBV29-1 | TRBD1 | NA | CSVDRGTGDPGRCDEQFF | TGCAGCGTTGATCGAGGGACAGGGGACCCAGGACGCTGCGATGAGCAGTTCTTC
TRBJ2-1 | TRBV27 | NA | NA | CASSFGEYNEQFF | TGTGCCAGCAGTTTCGGGGAATACAATGAGCAGTTCTTC
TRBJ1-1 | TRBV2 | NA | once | CASPVGKPDITEAFF | TGTGCCAGTCCCGTCGGCAAACCTGATATCACTGAAGCTTTCTTT
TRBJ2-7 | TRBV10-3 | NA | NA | CAISAVSSYEQYF | TGCGCCATCAGTGCAGTCAGCTCCTACGAGCAGTACTTC
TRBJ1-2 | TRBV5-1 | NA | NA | CASSLLGATRNYGYTF | TGCGCCAGCAGCTTGCTTGGGGCTACCCGTAACTATGGCTACACCTTC
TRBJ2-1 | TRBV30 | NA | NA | CAWSPSSGQYNEQFF | TGTGCCTGGAGTCCCTCCAGCGGGCAATACAATGAGCAGTTCTTC
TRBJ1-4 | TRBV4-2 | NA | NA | CASSVTGQLIGKLFF | TGTGCCAGCAGCGTAACGGGCCAACTTATCGGAAAACTGTTTTTT
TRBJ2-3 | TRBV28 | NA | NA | CASSQMNTDTQYF | TGTGCCAGCAGCCAGATGAACACAGATACGCAGTATTTT
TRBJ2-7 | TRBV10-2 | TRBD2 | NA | CASRVMASGTSYEQYF | TGCGCCAGCAGGGTGATGGCTAGCGGGACCTCCTACGAGCAGTACTTC
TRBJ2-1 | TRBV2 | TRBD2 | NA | CASTGLAGTYNEQFF | TGTGCCAGCACCGGACTAGCGGGGACCTACAATGAGCAGTTCTTC
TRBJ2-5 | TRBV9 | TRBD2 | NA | CASSARPGGQETQYF | TGTGCCAGCAGCGCCCGTCCGGGAGGGCAAGAGACCCAGTACTTC
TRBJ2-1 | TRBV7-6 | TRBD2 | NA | CASSLGLTSGIYEQFF | TGTGCCAGCAGCTTAGGGCTAACTAGCGGGATTTATGAGCAGTTCTTC
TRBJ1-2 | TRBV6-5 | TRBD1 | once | CASRDGDREGYGYTF | TGTGCCAGCAGGGACGGGGACAGGGAGGGGTATGGCTACACCTTC
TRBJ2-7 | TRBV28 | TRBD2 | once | CASSLSSGSTYEQYF | TGTGCCAGCAGTTTATCTAGCGGGAGTACCTACGAGCAGTACTTC
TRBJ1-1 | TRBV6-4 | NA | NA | CASSADPRGRTEAFF | TGTGCCAGCAGTGCCGATCCCCGGGGGCGGACTGAAGCTTTCTTT